This TCR beta chain was found in a study of T cell responses to AZD1222 COVID-19 vaccine. Study findings and constraints: Spike regions recognized by vaccine-associated CD4 TCRs spanned the protein, led by 160-218 and 743-854.

Concerning this clone itself: What it binds is unknown.

The assay was immunoSEQ multiplex PCR, and TCRdb's table has in-frame clones only and misses some. Of 30,000 to 40,000 clones listed, roughly 90% were seen once; the top ten hold about 14%. Germline CDR1 reads LGHDT; CDR2 reads YNNKEL (reference sequence). CDR3 size: 14 residues. The V end lost 4 bases, the J end lost 0 bases, and 7 bases lay between the germline ends. The V and J genes are TRBV3-1 (or the pseudogene TRBV3-2) and TRBJ1-3; no clear D gene. Sample: peripheral blood, taken 28 days after the second AZD1222 dose. This receptor was taken from an adult who received the AZD1222 COVID-19 vaccine. The CDR3 DNA is TGTGCCAGCAGCCCCAAAGCCTCTGGAAACACCATATATTTT. This gives the protein CASSPKASGNTIYF.